This T cell receptor (beta chain) is drawn from a study of blood T cell repertoires in COVID-19. Across the study: Both acute and convalescent COVID-19 samples were obtained from the United States, Italy and Spain. Nucleic acid was either cDNA or gDNA, and it came from T cells, B-cell-depleted T cells, or PBMCs.

V trimming: 0 bases; J trimming: 2 bases; junction bases outside the gene matches: 4. The germline gives CDR1 SGHRS, CDR2 YFSETQ. The CDR3 sequence is 15 residues long. How the authors handled the data: Amplification from reference gene primers served as the basis for estimated nucleated cell counts. Produced via immunoSEQ multiplex PCR; TCRdb's table is partial and in-frame only. From that table come the V and J calls and clone size; the DNA was used to work out D and trimming. The sample includes over 130,000 clones, 75% to 90% of them seen just once. This clone showed up just a few times. The sample taken for sequencing was peripheral blood. The rearrangement joins TRBV5-1 to TRBJ2-7; 8 positions agree with TRBD2. This clonotype was obtained from a woman in her sixties or seventies with active or convalescent COVID-19. In nucleotides, the CDR3 is TGCGCCAGCAGCTTGGTCCCGGGGGGGACCTACGAGCAGTACTTC. Its protein product is CASSLVPGGTYEQYF.